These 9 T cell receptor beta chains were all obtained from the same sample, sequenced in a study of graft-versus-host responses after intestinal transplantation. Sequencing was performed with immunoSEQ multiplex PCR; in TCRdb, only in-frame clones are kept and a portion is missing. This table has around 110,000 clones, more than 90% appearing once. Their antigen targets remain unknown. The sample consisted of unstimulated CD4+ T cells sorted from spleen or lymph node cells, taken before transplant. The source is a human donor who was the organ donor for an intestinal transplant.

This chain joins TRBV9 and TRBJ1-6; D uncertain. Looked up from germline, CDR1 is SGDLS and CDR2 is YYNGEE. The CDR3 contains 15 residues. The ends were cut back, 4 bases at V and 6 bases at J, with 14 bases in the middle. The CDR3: CASSHNGVINSPLHF. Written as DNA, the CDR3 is TGTGCCAGCAGCCATAACGGGGTTATTAATTCACCCCTCCACTTT.

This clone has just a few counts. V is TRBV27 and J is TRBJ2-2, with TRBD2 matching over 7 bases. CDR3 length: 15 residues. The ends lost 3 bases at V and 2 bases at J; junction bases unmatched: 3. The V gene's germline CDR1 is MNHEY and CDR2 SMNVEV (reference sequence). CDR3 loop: CASSLTSRNTGELFF. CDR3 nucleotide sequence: TGTGCCAGCAGTTTGACTAGCCGAAACACCGGGGAGCTGTTTTTT.

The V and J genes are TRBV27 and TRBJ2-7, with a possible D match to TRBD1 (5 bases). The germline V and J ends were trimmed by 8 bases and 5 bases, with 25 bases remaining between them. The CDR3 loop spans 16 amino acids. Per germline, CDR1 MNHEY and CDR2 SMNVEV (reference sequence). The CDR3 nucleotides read TGTGCCAGCCAATTTCCTCGCCCCCAGGGTCCCCACGAGCAGTACTTC. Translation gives CASQFPRPQGPHEQYF.

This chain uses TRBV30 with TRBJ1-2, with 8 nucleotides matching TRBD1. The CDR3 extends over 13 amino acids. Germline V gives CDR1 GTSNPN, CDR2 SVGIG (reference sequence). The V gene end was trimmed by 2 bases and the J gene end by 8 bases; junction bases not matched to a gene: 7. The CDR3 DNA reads TGTGCCTGGAGTTGGCGGACAGGGAAGGGCTACACCTTC. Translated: CAWSWRTGKGYTF.

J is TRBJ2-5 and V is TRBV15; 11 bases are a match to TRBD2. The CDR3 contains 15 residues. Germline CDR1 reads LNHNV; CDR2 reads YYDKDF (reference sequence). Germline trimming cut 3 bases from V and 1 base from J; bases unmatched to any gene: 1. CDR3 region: CATSRGLAAQETQYF. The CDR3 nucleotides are TGTGCCACCAGCAGGGGACTAGCGGCCCAAGAGACCCAGTACTTC.

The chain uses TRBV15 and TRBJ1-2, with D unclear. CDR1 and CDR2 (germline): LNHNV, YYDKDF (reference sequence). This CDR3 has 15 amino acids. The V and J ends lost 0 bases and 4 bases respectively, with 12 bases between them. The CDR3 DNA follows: TGTGCCACCAGCAGAGATAACGGAGCGTTCTATGGCTACACCTTC. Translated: CATSRDNGAFYGYTF.

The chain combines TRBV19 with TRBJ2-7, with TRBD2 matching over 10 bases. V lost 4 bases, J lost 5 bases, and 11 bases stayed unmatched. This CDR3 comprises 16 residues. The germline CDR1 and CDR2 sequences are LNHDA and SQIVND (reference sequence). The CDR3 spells CASSTFASSGSDEQYF. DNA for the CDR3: TGTGCCAGTAGTACATTCGCTTCTAGCGGGAGTGACGAGCAGTACTTC.

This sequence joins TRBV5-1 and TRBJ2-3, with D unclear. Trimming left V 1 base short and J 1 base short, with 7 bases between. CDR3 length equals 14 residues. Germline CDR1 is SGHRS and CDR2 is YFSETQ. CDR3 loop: CASSLRQGTDTQYF. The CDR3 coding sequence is TGCGCCAGCAGCTTGAGGCAGGGCACAGATACGCAGTATTTT. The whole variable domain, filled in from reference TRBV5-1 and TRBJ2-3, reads KAGVTQTPRYLIKTRGQQVTLSCSPISGHRSVSWYQQTPGQGLQFLFEYFSETQRNKGNFPGRFSGRQFSNSRSEMNVSTLELGDSALYLCASSLRQGTDTQYFGPGTRLTVL.

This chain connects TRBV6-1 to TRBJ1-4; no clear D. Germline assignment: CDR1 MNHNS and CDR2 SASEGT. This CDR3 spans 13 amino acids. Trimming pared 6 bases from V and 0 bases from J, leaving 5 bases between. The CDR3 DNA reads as TGTGCCAGCAGACACACAACTAATGAAAAACTGTTTTTT. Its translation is CASRHTTNEKLFF.